This TCR beta chain was captured in a study of patients and donors after allogeneic stem cell transplantation. The sample holds a few counts of this clonotype. Looked up from germline, CDR1 is SQVTM and CDR2 is ANQGSEA. The CDR3 covers 12 residues. V was cut by 5 bases and J by 3 bases, with 9 bases left in between. TCRdb recomputed calls from the RT-PCR reads with MiXCR, one row per CDR3 protein. The table has approximately 200,000 distinct CDR3 sequences, around two fifths seen once. The sequence came from a human donor who was either an allogeneic HSCT recipient or a stem cell or donor lymphocyte infusion donor (not recorded which). It is not recorded whose cells these are; they may come from a transplant donor. The chain carries TRBV29-1 and TRBJ2-3; no firm D call. Source material: blood, either unsorted or a sorted T cell fraction (not recorded which). This CDR3 is CSVSERTDTQYF. CDR3 sequence (DNA): TGCAGCGTTTCTGAACGGACAGATACGCAGTATTTT.